These 7 T cell receptor beta chains were sequenced from one sample in a study of blood T cell repertoires in COVID-19. The data were produced by immunoSEQ multiplex PCR, yet TCRdb's version contains in-frame clones alone and is incomplete. The sample contains approximately 430,000 clones, just over 85% of which appear only once. The material sequenced was peripheral blood. All receptors come from a woman in her 30s with active or convalescent COVID-19.

This clone was seen a single time. The chain joins TRBV29-1 to TRBJ2-1; D call uncertain. Trimming left V 4 bases short and J 6 bases short, with 10 bases between. The germline CDR1 and CDR2 sequences are SQVTM and ANQGSEA. This CDR3 has 12 residues. CDR3 DNA sequence: TGCAGCGTTGTTGAACTTCTCAATGAGCAGTTCTTC. It translates to CSVVELLNEQFF.

The genes are TRBV9 and TRBJ2-7; TRBD1 agrees at 10 bases. This CDR3 comprises 14 residues. V gave up 3 bases and J gave up 6 bases; unmatched junction bases: 6. Germline V gene lookup returns CDR1 SGDLS and CDR2 YYNGEE. DNA of the CDR3: TGTGCCAGCAGCGAGGGGGACAGGGGAGTCGAGCAGTACTTC. Amino acids: CASSEGDRGVEQYF.

The genes are TRBV12-3 or TRBV12-4 and TRBJ1-1; D is possibly TRBD1 (6 bases). The CDR3 extends over 12 amino acids. The germline V and J ends were trimmed by 10 bases and 4 bases, with 13 bases remaining between them. The CDR3 nucleotides are TGTGCCACCAGGGGCGTTGGCACTGAAGCTTTCTTT. Translation: CATRGVGTEAFF.

This clone was picked up many times. The J gene is TRBJ2-3, the V gene TRBV6-4, with TRBD2 matching over 14 bases. The CDR3 loop spans 16 amino acids. The junction had 0 bases not matched to a gene; V was cut back by 0 bases and J by 4 bases. In germline, CDR1 is MRHNA, CDR2 SNTAGT. CDR3 loop: CASSDSTSGGADTQYF. The CDR3 coding sequence is TGTGCCAGCAGTGACTCGACTAGCGGGGGGGCAGATACGCAGTATTTT.

This chain connects TRBV30 to TRBJ2-1; 10 positions match TRBD2. CDR1 and CDR2 from the germline V gene are GTSNPN and SVGIG (reference sequence). CDR3 length: 18 residues. Unmatched junction bases numbered 8, after V lost 0 bases and J lost 0 bases. The chain's CDR3 is CAWSVLRTSGSSYNEQFF. CDR3 sequence (DNA): TGTGCCTGGAGTGTACTCAGGACTAGCGGCTCCTCCTACAATGAGCAGTTCTTC.

The chain carries TRBV6-5 and TRBJ2-5; TRBD1 matches at 9 bases. The germline CDR1 and CDR2 sequences are MNHEY and SVGAGI. Unmatched junction bases numbered 12, after V lost 6 bases and J lost 7 bases. The CDR3 is 15 amino acids. In nucleotides, the CDR3 is TGTGCCAGCAGATTTGCCGGGACAGGGTTTGGGACCCAGTACTTC. This gives the protein CASRFAGTGFGTQYF.

This clone was detected a few times. The rearrangement joins TRBV19 to TRBJ1-3, with D possibly TRBD1 on 5 matching bases. The V end lost 3 bases, the J end lost 1 base, and 13 bases lay between the germline ends. The CDR3 has 16 amino acids. Germline V gene data show CDR1 as LNHDA and CDR2 as SQIVND (reference sequence). CDR3: CASSILAGGSGNTIYF. The DNA of the CDR3 is TGTGCCAGTAGTATCCTCGCGGGGGGGTCTGGAAACACCATATATTTT. Looking up the rest from reference TRBV19 and TRBJ1-3 gives the full variable domain: DGGITQSPKYLFRKEGQNVTLSCEQNLNHDAMYWYRQDPGQGLRLIYYSQIVNDFQKGDIAEGYSVSREKKESFPLTVTSAQKNPTAFYLCASSILAGGSGNTIYFGEGSWLTVV.